The subject of this entry is one T cell receptor (beta chain). Antigen specificity is unknown. The entry originates in a study of blood T cells in healthy people across ages. Primed by a sample-barcoded 5' primer and a J-beta primer mix, a second PCR proceeded for about 6 to 11 cycles. TCRdb processed the 5' RACE reads anew with MiXCR; each CDR3 protein has one entry. This sample has some 1.8 million distinct CDR3 sequences, with about two fifths found just once. Whole-study findings and limits: The fall in TCR beta diversity per million T cells was roughly linear with age. The diversity estimates, figures obtained from one million T cells, were considered underestimates.

Russia was home to the donors, healthy Caucasian individuals aged roughly 6 to 90. Per germline, CDR1 MGHDK and CDR2 SYGVNS. The CDR3 totals 15 residues. Between the trimmed V and J ends, which lost 8 bases and 5 bases, there was a span of 22 bases. This TCR derives from a human donor in good health. The V gene is TRBV25-1, the J gene TRBJ2-7; the D gene is possibly TRBD1 (6 bases). Sequencing was carried out using blood. Here the CDR3 DNA reads TGTGCCAGCCGTAAGGCAGTCCCCAAGGGGGACGAGCAGTACTTC. As protein: CASRKAVPKGDEQYF.